Shown below are 5 T cell receptor beta chains from a single sample sequenced in a study of T-cell reconstitution after alpha-beta-depleted transplantation in children. Using unique molecular identifiers, the investigators prepared the TCRbeta library. TCRdb re-called the PCR reads through MiXCR, storing one row per CDR3 protein. This table has 140,000 to 150,000 distinct CDR3 sequences, more than 8% appearing once. Sequences were derived from PBMCs, mostly from graft donor cells, sampled 180 days after TCRalphabeta/CD19-depleted stem cell transplant. The receptors were gathered from a female patient aged 2-10 years who had a stem cell transplant for congenital amegakaryocytic thrombocytopenia, so the T cells may come from the graft donor.

There are many counts of this clonotype. This rearrangement joins TRBV9 to TRBJ2-7; D may match TRBD1 or TRBD2 (5 bases each). V was trimmed by 0 bases and J by 6 bases, leaving 13 bases between them. CDR1 and CDR2 (germline): SGDLS, YYNGEE. The CDR3 runs to 14 residues. CDR3 in DNA: TGTGCCAGCAGCGTAGGACTAATTCAGGGCGAGCAGTACTTC. Protein product: CASSVGLIQGEQYF.

As regards this clonotype: A much larger clone sits a single nucleotide away, making a read error possible. The chain links TRBV20-1 to TRBJ2-1; 8 bases fit TRBD1. The CDR3 extends over 19 amino acids. Per germline, CDR1 DFQATT and CDR2 SNEGSKA (reference sequence). The CDR3, as DNA: TGCAGTGCTAGAGACTATACCCGGACAGGGTGGGATACCTACAATGAGGAGTTCTTC. Protein: CSARDYTRTGWDTYNEEFF.

The rearrangement joins TRBV10-3 to TRBJ2-7, with D perhaps matching TRBD2 (5 bases). The CDR3 has 13 residues. V lost 6 bases and J lost 0, with 9 bases in between. Germline assignment: CDR1 ENHRY and CDR2 SYGVKD. This chain's CDR3 is CAIRKRDSYEQYF. In nucleotides, the CDR3 is TGTGCCATCAGGAAACGGGACTCCTACGAGCAGTACTTC.

This clonotype turned up a few times. The CDR3 sequence is CASSLAATSGGAEFF. DNA for the CDR3: TGTGCCAGCAGCTTAGCTGCGACTAGCGGGGGGGCGGAGTTCTTC. The J gene is TRBJ2-1, the V gene TRBV11-2; TRBD2 aligns across 14 bases. This CDR3 is 15 amino acids long. Germline CDR1 and CDR2: SGHAT and FQNNGV. V lost 1 base, J lost 14 bases, and 7 bases stayed unmatched.

This clonotype was recorded at least ten times. The chain combines TRBV7-3 with TRBJ2-1; D is ambiguous. Trimming took off 4 bases at V and 0 bases at J, with 10 bases between the two ends. The CDR3 is 15 residues long. Germline V gene data show CDR1 as SGHTA and CDR2 as FQGTGA. CDR3: CASSYYPSSYNEQFF. Here the CDR3 DNA reads TGTGCCAGCAGCTACTACCCTAGCTCCTACAATGAGCAGTTCTTC. The complete variable domain, with remaining parts taken from reference TRBV7-3 and TRBJ2-1, reads GAGVSQTPSNKVTEKGKYVELRCDPISGHTALYWYRQSLGQGPEFLIYFQGTGAADDSGLPNDRFFAVRPEGSVSTLKIQRTERGDSAVYLCASSYYPSSYNEQFFGPGTRLTVL.